This TCR beta chain was documented in a study of CD4 T cells in relation to SARS-CoV-2 and coronaviruses. The overall study: ViraFEST: roughly ten-day antigen culture of PBMCs, then TCR beta CDR3 sequencing. Notes on the study in general: This crossreactivity analysis covered spike protein alone, no other viral proteins.

The CDR3 totals 19 residues. Germline V gives CDR1 MGHRA, CDR2 YSYEKL. Produced via immunoSEQ multiplex PCR; TCRdb's table is partial and in-frame only. The data hold some 44,000 clones, with about four fifths observed a single time. Sorted naive or memory CD4+ cells met CEF peptides for 9 to 11 days. Comments on this clone: Its antigen is not identified. The junction differs from germline at one of its ends, possibly a read error.

This chain links TRBV4-1 with TRBJ2-7; 7 bases map to TRBD2. Material: naive CD4+ T cells from PBMCs, cultured in vitro. Described subset: naive CD4+ T cells isolated by negative enrichment. The TCR comes from an adult with COVID-19. The CDR3 protein is CASSQQGEYWRELSHEQYF. The CDR3 coding sequence is TGCGCCAGCAGCCAACAGGGAGAGTATTGGCGGGAGCTCTCCCACGAGCAGTACTTC.